The rows below give T cell receptor beta chains drawn from one sample of a study of blood T cell repertoires in COVID-19. Profiled with immunoSEQ multiplex PCR; TCRdb holds only in-frame clones, not every one. The sample has about 190,000 clones; about 91% are singletons. The sequenced sample consisted of peripheral blood. The receptor set was obtained from a woman aged 25 to 45 with acute or convalescent COVID-19. CDR3s include the opening cysteine and the closing phenylalanine or tryptophan.

TRBJ2-1,TRBV13,CASSLKLAGGYEQFF
TRBJ2-7,TRBV5-4,CASSLAGTYEQYF
TRBJ1-2,TRBV25-1,CASSGPGPRVYGYTF
TRBJ2-7,TRBV7-8,CASSPGTGGYEQYF
TRBJ1-5,TRBV19,CASRNVEIQVQPQHF
TRBJ1-5,TRBV24-1,CATSLLPQHF
TRBJ1-2,TRBV6-1,CASSEALGYTF
TRBJ1-3,TRBV28,CASTSQRGGNTIYF
TRBJ2-7,TRBV18,CASSPPQGAYHEQYF
TRBJ2-2,TRBV6-5,CASSYSIWQNTGELFF
TRBJ2-1,TRBV12-3/TRBV12-4,CASSSFVNEQFF
TRBJ1-2,TRBV5-5,CASSLILAYGYTF
TRBJ2-1,TRBV6-5,CASSYSGGAYNEQFF
TRBJ1-1,TRBV5-6,CASSYRDGVTEAFF
TRBJ2-1,TRBV5-4,CASSLDRGLHNEQFF
TRBJ1-1,TRBV29-1,CSGVDVMNTEAFF
TRBJ2-1,TRBV18,CASSPLGGPSYNEQFF
TRBJ2-1,TRBV10-2,CASSVTGHYNEQFF
TRBJ2-1,TRBV2,CASHPFSSYNEQFF
TRBJ2-2,TRBV5-1,CASSLDQMNTGELFF
TRBJ2-5,TRBV11-3,CASSDTTDGTQYF
TRBJ2-1,TRBV28,CASSFTDSYNEQFF
TRBJ2-2,TRBV11-2,CASSVAGGPTGELFF
TRBJ2-3,TRBV4-1,CASSQWVRGATKRDTQYF
TRBJ2-7,TRBV10-3,CAIGVGYEQYF
TRBJ2-6,TRBV7-9,CASSLAGPLSGANVLTF